The 22 T cell receptor beta chains below were found in one sample sequenced in a study of long-term antiretroviral therapy in people with HIV. Survey-level resolution applied to immunoSEQ assay v3.0. Assay used: immunoSEQ multiplex PCR; TCRdb lists only in-frame clones, some missing. This sample has 30,000 to 35,000 clones; about four fifths occur once, and the top ten carry around 3.7%. This specimen consisted of unsorted PBMCs, obtained 3 years after starting antiretroviral therapy. The receptors were gathered from a man aged 45-65 years with HIV.

This chain connects TRBV7-2 to TRBJ1-2; the D is unclear. The CDR3 is 14 amino acids. The V and J ends lost 0 bases and 2 bases respectively, with 7 bases between them. Germline assignment: CDR1 SGHTA and CDR2 FQGNSA. CDR3 loop: CASSLALSNYGYTF. CDR3 DNA sequence: TGTGCCAGCAGCTTAGCCCTATCCAACTATGGCTACACCTTC.

V gene TRBV7-9 combines with J gene TRBJ2-4; D not resolved. V lost 2 bases, J lost 0 bases, and 5 bases lay in between. The CDR3 has 14 amino acids. Germline CDR1 is SEHNR and CDR2 is FQNEAQ (reference sequence). The DNA of the CDR3 is TGTGCCAGCAGCTTAAGTGTAGCCAAAAACATTCAGTACTTC. This sequence encodes CASSLSVAKNIQYF.

V is TRBV21-1 and J is TRBJ1-5; the table's TRBD1 call for D was not verified on the DNA. TRBV21-1 is a pseudogene. CDR3 length: 17 residues. The CDR3 is CASSKDRGTHSNQPQHF. In DNA, the CDR3 is TGTGCCAGCAGCAAAGATAGGGGGACGCATAGCAATCAGCCCCAGCATTTT.

The chain combines TRBV7-9 with TRBJ2-7; 11 bases align to TRBD1. This CDR3 contains 17 residues. After removal of 3 bases from V and 1 base from J, the junction contained 8 bases not matched to a gene. Germline V gene data show CDR1 as SEHNR and CDR2 as FQNEAQ (reference sequence). This chain's CDR3 is CASSFTRDRGESYEQYF. CDR3 bases: TGTGCCAGCAGCTTTACTCGGGACAGGGGGGAGTCCTACGAGCAGTACTTC. The full variable domain, completed using reference TRBV7-9 and TRBJ2-7, is DTGVSQNPRHKITKRGQNVTFRCDPISEHNRLYWYRQTLGQGPEFLTYFQNEAQLEKSRLLSDRFSAERPKGSFSTLEIQRTEQGDSAMYLCASSFTRDRGESYEQYFGPGTRLTVT.

The CDR3 loop is CASGRTAPYEQYF. The CDR3 nucleotides are TGTGCCAGCGGCCGGACTGCCCCCTACGAGCAGTACTTC. The chain joins TRBV28 to TRBJ2-7; tentatively, D is TRBD2 (5 bases). Germline V gene data show CDR1 as MDHEN and CDR2 as SYDVKM. V lost 8 bases and J 2 bases, leaving 13 bases between the germline ends. This CDR3 has 13 residues.

V and J are TRBV28 and TRBJ1-2; the D is unclear. CDR1 and CDR2 (germline): MDHEN, SYDVKM. The CDR3 is 13 residues long. Between the trimmed V and J ends, which lost 3 bases and 6 bases, there was a span of 11 bases. CDR3 protein: CASSFQTLDGYTF. DNA for the CDR3: TGTGCCAGCAGTTTCCAAACTCTAGATGGCTACACCTTC.

This clone was seen a few times. The chain is built from TRBV14 and TRBJ2-7; D unresolved. There are 11 residues in the CDR3. V was cut by 3 bases and J by 7 bases, with 7 bases left in between. Germline V gene sequence: CDR1 SGHDN, CDR2 FVKESK. The CDR3 loop is CASSQAWEQYF. CDR3 nucleotides: TGTGCCAGCAGCCAGGCTTGGGAGCAGTACTTC.

The chain employs TRBV7-8 and TRBJ2-7; D is unclear. The CDR3 totals 15 residues. Deletions cut 7 bases from V and 7 bases from J, with 23 bases between. The germline CDR1 and CDR2 sequences are SGHVS and FQNEAQ. The CDR3 bases are TGTGCCAGCACCCCCCGAGGCTCCCGAGAAGGGGAGCAGTACTTC. Encoded protein: CASTPRGSREGEQYF.

In this sample, this clone turned up once. This chain uses TRBV29-1 with TRBJ2-3, with TRBD2 matching over 11 bases. Losses at the gene ends were 7 bases for V and 0 bases for J; bases not matched to a gene: 6. The CDR3 is 15 amino acids. Germline assignment: CDR1 SQVTM and CDR2 ANQGSEA. As DNA, the CDR3 is TGCAGCGCTCCTACTAGCGGGAGCAGCACAGATACGCAGTATTTT. It translates to CSAPTSGSSTDTQYF.

V is TRBV7-2 and J is TRBJ1-1; unclear D gene. The CDR3 sequence is 12 residues long. With 3 bases removed from V and 3 bases from J, the gap between germline ends came to 5 bases. Germline V gene lookup returns CDR1 SGHTA and CDR2 FQGNSA. The CDR3 DNA follows: TGTGCCAGCAGCTTGCGCGACACTGAAGCTTTCTTT. It yields the protein CASSLRDTEAFF.

The chain combines TRBV5-1 with TRBJ1-4, with D possibly being TRBD1 (6 bases). Germline assignment: CDR1 SGHRS and CDR2 YFSETQ. The CDR3 sequence is 16 residues long. Between the trimmed V and J ends, which lost 4 bases and 10 bases, there was a span of 23 bases. In DNA, the CDR3 is TGCGCCAGCAGCCCGGGAACAGGGCCTCCAGCTGGAAAACTGTTTTTT. Its protein is CASSPGTGPPAGKLFF.

This clone has more than one count but fewer than ten. The chain couples TRBV15 to TRBJ2-7, with TRBD2 as a possible D gene (5 bases). CDR3 length equals 14 residues. With 5 bases removed from V and 0 bases from J, the gap between germline ends came to 11 bases. The germline gives CDR1 LNHNV, CDR2 YYDKDF (reference sequence). The CDR3 loop is CATSLGGSSYEQYF. CDR3 nucleotide sequence: TGTGCCACCAGCTTGGGTGGGAGCTCCTACGAGCAGTACTTC.

The V gene is TRBV6-6, the J gene TRBJ2-1, with unresolved D. The CDR3 covers 12 residues. V was pared by 2 bases and J by 5 bases, with 4 bases between. Germline V lookup: CDR1 MNHNY, CDR2 SVGAGI (reference sequence). The CDR3 is CASSYNDNEQFF. In DNA form, the CDR3 reads TGTGCCAGCAGTTACAACGACAATGAGCAGTTCTTC.

V is TRBV10-3 and J is TRBJ2-7, with 14 bases matching TRBD2. J was trimmed by 0 bases and V by 2 bases; bases with no gene match: 3. Germline V CDR1 and CDR2: ENHRY, SYGVKD. CDR3 length equals 17 residues. The DNA of the CDR3 is TGTGCCATCAGTGAGCCCGGACTAGCGGGGGGCTCCTACGAGCAGTACTTC. Amino acid sequence: CAISEPGLAGGSYEQYF.

V is TRBV5-6 and J is TRBJ2-1, with a possible D match to TRBD2 (5 bases). V was shortened by 1 base and J by 10 bases, with 9 bases between the two germline ends. Germline CDR1 SGHDT, CDR2 YYEEEE. The CDR3 contains 12 residues. CDR3 sequence: CASSLILVEQFF. CDR3 nucleotides: TGTGCCAGCAGCTTGATACTAGTCGAGCAGTTCTTC.

The chain is built from TRBV28 and TRBJ1-3, with 7 bases matching TRBD1. The V gene end was trimmed by 4 bases and the J gene end by 2 bases; junction bases not matched to a gene: 2. The germline CDR1 and CDR2 sequences are MDHEN and SYDVKM. The CDR3 consists of 14 residues. CDR3 sequence: CASSSTGTGNTIYF. In DNA, the CDR3 is TGTGCCAGCAGTTCGACAGGGACTGGAAACACCATATATTTT.

This sequence joins TRBV7-2 and TRBJ1-1; D call uncertain. The CDR3 length is 11 residues. Germline values: CDR1 SGHTA, CDR2 FQGNSA. V shed 6 bases and J shed 7 bases, with 9 bases lying between them. The CDR3 coding sequence is TGTGCCAGCAGTCTGACCGTTGAAGCTTTCTTT. It yields the protein CASSLTVEAFF.

The gene calls are TRBV28 and TRBJ2-5; TRBD1 aligns across 8 bases. The CDR3 consists of 16 residues. The germline CDR1 and CDR2 sequences are MDHEN and SYDVKM. With 4 bases clipped from V and 5 bases from J, the junction kept 12 bases outside the gene matches. The CDR3 DNA sequence: TGTGCCAGCAGTTCCGTGGACAGGGCAAAATGGGAGACCCAGTACTTC. As protein: CASSSVDRAKWETQYF.

This clone was observed a few times. The chain has TRBV9 and TRBJ1-2, with D tentatively TRBD1 (5 bases). The CDR3 is 13 amino acids. Germline CDR1 is SGDLS and CDR2 is YYNGEE. Trimming stripped 0 bases from V and 4 bases from J, with 7 bases between. The CDR3 is CASSVGQTYGYTF. The CDR3 DNA sequence: TGTGCCAGCAGCGTAGGACAGACCTATGGCTACACCTTC.

V usage is TRBV4-3 and J usage is TRBJ2-1, with D possibly being TRBD1 (6 bases). The CDR3 totals 13 residues. V shed 0 bases and J shed 7 bases, with 7 bases lying between them. Germline V CDR1 and CDR2: LGHNA, YSLEER. CDR3 protein: CASSQERGNEQFF. The CDR3 DNA reads TGCGCCAGCAGCCAAGAAAGGGGGAATGAGCAGTTCTTC.

V and J are TRBV7-8 and TRBJ2-1; TRBD2 might be the D (6 bases). Per germline, CDR1 SGHVS and CDR2 FQNEAQ. The V and J ends lost 6 bases and 9 bases respectively, with 18 bases between them. There are 14 residues in the CDR3. The CDR3 spells CASRPSQSGVEQFF. Here the CDR3 DNA reads TGTGCCAGCAGACCTAGCCAGTCGGGGGTTGAGCAGTTCTTC.

V usage is TRBV14 and J usage is TRBJ2-7, with 10 bases identical to TRBD2. The CDR3 runs 15 residues. Germline CDR1 reads SGHDN; CDR2 reads FVKESK. With 4 bases clipped from V and 1 base from J, the junction kept 4 bases outside the gene matches. In DNA form, the CDR3 reads TGTGCCAGCAGCCTGCTAGCGGGGGTTTCCTACGAGCAGTACTTC. Translated, it gives CASSLLAGVSYEQYF.